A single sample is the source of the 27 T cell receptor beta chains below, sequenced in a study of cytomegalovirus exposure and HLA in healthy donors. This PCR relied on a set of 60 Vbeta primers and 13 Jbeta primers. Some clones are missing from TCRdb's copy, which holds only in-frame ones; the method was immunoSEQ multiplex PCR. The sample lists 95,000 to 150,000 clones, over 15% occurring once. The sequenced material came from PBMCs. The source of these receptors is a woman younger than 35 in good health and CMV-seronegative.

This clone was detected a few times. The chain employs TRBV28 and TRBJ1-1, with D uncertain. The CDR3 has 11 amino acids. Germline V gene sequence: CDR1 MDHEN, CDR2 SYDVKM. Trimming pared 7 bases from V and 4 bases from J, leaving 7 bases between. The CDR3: CASIGGTEAFF. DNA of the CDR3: TGTGCCAGCATTGGCGGCACTGAAGCTTTCTTT.

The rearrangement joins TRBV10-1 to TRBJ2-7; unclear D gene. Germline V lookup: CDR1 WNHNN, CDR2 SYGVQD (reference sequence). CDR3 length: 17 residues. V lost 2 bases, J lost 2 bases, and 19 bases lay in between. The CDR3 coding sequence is TGCGCCAGCAGTGAGGGCACACAAGACCAGGTTCCCTACGAGCAGTACTTC. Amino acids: CASSEGTQDQVPYEQYF.

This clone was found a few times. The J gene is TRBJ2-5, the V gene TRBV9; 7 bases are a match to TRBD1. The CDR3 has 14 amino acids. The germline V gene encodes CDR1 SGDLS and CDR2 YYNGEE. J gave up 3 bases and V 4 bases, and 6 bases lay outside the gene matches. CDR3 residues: CASSPRDRKETQYF. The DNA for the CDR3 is TGTGCCAGCAGCCCCCGGGACAGAAAAGAGACCCAGTACTTC.

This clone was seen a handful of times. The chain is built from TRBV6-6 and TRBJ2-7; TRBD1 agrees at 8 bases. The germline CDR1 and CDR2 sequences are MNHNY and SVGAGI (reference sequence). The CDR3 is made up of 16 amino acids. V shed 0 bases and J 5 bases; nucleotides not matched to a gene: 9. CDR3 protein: CASSYSLDRVSDEQYF. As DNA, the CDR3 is TGTGCCAGCAGTTACTCGTTGGACAGGGTGAGCGACGAGCAGTACTTC.

The CDR3 sequence is CASSPNKGDQPQHF. CDR3 sequence (DNA): TGTGCCAGCAGCCCAAACAAGGGGGATCAGCCCCAGCATTTT. This rearrangement joins TRBV7-2 to TRBJ1-5; the D gene is possibly TRBD1 (6 bases). The CDR3 has 14 residues. Germline V gene lookup returns CDR1 SGHTA and CDR2 FQGNSA. V shed 5 bases and J shed 5 bases, with 13 bases lying between them.

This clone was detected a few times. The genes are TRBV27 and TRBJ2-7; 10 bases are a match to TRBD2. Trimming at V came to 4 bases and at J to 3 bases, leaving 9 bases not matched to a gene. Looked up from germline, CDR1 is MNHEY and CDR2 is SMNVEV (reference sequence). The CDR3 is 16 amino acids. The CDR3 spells CASSSSGTSANYEQYF. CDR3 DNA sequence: TGTGCCAGCAGTTCCTCCGGGACTAGCGCCAACTACGAGCAGTACTTC.

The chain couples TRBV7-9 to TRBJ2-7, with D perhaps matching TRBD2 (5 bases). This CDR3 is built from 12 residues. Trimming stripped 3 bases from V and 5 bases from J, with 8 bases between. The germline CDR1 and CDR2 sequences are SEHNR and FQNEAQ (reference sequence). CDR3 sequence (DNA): TGTGCCAGCAGCTTCCCCGGGAACGAGCAGTACTTC. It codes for CASSFPGNEQYF.

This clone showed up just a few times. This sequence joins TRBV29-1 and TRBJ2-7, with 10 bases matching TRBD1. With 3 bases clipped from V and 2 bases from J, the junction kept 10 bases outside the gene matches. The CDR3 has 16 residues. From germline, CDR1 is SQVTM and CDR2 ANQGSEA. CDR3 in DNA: TGCAGCGTTGACGGGGGGAGCGGACAGGGGGCCTACGAGCAGTACTTC. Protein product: CSVDGGSGQGAYEQYF.

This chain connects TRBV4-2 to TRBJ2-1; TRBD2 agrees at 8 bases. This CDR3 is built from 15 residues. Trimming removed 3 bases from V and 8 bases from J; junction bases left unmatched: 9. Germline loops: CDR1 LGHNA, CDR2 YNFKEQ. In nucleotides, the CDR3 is TGTGCCAGCAGCCAGAGAGCGGGAGAATCCGATGAGCAGTTCTTC. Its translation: CASSQRAGESDEQFF.

The CDR3 DNA sequence: TGCGCCAGCAGCCCCCGAACCGGGACTCACGTCGGAGATACGCAGTATTTT. Translating gives CASSPRTGTHVGDTQYF. The chain carries TRBV4-1 and TRBJ2-3; D is possibly TRBD2 (6 bases). The germline V gene has CDR1 MGHRA and CDR2 YSYEKL. Trimming stripped 4 bases from V and 5 bases from J, with 22 bases between. The CDR3 contains 17 residues.

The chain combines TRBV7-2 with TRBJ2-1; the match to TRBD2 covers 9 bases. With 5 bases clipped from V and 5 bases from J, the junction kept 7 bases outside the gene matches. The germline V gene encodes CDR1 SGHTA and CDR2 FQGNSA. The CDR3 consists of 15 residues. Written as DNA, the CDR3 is TGTGCCAGCAGCCCCGGACTAGCGTACCACAATGAGCAGTTCTTC. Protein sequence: CASSPGLAYHNEQFF.

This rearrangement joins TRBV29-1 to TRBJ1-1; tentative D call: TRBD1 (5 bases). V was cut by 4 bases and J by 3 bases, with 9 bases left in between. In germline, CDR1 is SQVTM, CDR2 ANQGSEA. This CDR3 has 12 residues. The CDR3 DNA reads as TGCAGCGTTGGGCCGGGGGACACTGAAGCTTTCTTT. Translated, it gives CSVGPGDTEAFF.

The CDR3 loop is CASRRLVSTDTQYF. CDR3 DNA: TGTGCCAGCAGGAGGTTGGTAAGCACAGATACGCAGTATTTT. V and J are TRBV2 and TRBJ2-3; D not certain. CDR3 length equals 14 residues. Per the germline V gene, CDR1 is SNHLY and CDR2 is FYNNEI. Trimming shortened V by 6 bases and J by 0 bases, and 10 bases separated the two germline ends.

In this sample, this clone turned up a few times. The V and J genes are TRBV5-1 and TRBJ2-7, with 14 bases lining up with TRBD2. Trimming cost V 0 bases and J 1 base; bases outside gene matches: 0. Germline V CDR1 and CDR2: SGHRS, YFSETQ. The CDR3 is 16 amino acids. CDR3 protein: CASSLGLAGGSYEQYF. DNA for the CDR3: TGCGCCAGCAGCTTGGGACTAGCGGGAGGGTCCTACGAGCAGTACTTC.

The CDR3 DNA is TGTGCCAGCAGCTTAGCGGGAGGGGAGACCCAGTACTTC. This translates into CASSLAGGETQYF. The rearrangement uses TRBV11-1 and TRBJ2-5; TRBD2 agrees at 7 bases. The junction had 0 bases not matched to a gene; V was cut back by 0 bases and J by 5 bases. CDR3 length equals 13 residues. Germline CDR1 SGHAT, CDR2 FQDESV (reference sequence).

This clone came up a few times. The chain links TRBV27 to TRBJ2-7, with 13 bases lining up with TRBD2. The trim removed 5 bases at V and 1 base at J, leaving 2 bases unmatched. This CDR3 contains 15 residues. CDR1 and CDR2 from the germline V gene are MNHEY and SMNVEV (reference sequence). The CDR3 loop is CASSRLAGGSYEQYF. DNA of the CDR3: TGTGCCAGCAGTCGACTAGCGGGAGGTTCCTACGAGCAGTACTTC.

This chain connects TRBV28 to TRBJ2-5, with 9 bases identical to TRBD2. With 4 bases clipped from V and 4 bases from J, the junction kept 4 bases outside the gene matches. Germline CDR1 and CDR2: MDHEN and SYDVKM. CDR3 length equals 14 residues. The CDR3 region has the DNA TGTGCCAGCAGTTCCGCGGGGGGGCGAGAGACCCAGTACTTC. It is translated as CASSSAGGRETQYF. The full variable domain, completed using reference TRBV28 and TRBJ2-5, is DVKVTQSSRYLVKRTGEKVFLECVQDMDHENMFWYRQDPGLGLRLIYFSYDVKMKEKGDIPEGYSVSREKKERFSLILESASTNQTSMYLCASSSAGGRETQYFGPGTRLLVL.

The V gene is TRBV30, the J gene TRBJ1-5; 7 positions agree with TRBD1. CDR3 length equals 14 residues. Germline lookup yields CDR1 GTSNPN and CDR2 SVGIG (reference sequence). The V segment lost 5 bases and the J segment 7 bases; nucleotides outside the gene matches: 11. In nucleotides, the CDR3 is TGTGCCTGGGATGACTCTGGCAGGGGGCAGCCCCAGCATTTT. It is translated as CAWDDSGRGQPQHF. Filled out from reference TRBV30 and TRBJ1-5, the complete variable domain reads SQTIHQWPATLVQPVGSPLSLECTVEGTSNPNLYWYRQAAGRGLQLLFYSVGIGQISSEVPQNLSASRPQDRQFILSSKKLLLSDSGFYLCAWDDSGRGQPQHFGDGTRLSIL.

The CDR3 spells CASSLNLRDRANEQYF. CDR3 sequence (DNA): TGTGCCAGCAGCTTAAACCTAAGGGACAGGGCTAACGAGCAGTACTTC. The rearrangement joins TRBV7-9 to TRBJ2-7; 9 bases are a match to TRBD1. CDR3 length equals 16 residues. The V gene's germline CDR1 is SEHNR and CDR2 FQNEAQ (reference sequence). Trimming at V came to 2 bases and at J to 5 bases, leaving 10 bases not matched to a gene.

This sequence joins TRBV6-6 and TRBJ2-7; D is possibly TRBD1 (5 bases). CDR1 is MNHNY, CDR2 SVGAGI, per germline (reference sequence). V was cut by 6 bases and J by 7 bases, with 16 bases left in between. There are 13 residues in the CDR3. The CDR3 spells CASSSLQPGEQYF. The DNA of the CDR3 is TGTGCCAGCAGCTCTCTACAGCCAGGGGAGCAGTACTTC.

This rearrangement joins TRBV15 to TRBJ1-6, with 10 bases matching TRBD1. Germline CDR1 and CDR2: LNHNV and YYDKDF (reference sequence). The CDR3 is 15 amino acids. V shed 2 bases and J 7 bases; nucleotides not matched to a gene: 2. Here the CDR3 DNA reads TGTGCCACCAGCAGATCGGGACAGGGGAATTCACCCCTCCACTTT. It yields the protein CATSRSGQGNSPLHF.

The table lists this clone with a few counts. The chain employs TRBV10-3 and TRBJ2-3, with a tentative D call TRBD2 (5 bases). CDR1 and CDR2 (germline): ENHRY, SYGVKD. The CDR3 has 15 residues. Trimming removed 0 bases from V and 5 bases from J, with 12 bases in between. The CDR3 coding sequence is TGTGCCATCAGTGAGTCAAGAGGGAGTGGAGATACGCAGTATTTT. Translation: CAISESRGSGDTQYF.

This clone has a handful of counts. CDR3: CASSPGLAQGAQYF. The CDR3 DNA reads TGTGCCAGCAGCCCGGGACTAGCCCAGGGAGCGCAGTATTTT. The chain links TRBV5-6 to TRBJ2-3, with 9 bases matching TRBD2. Germline lookup yields CDR1 SGHDT and CDR2 YYEEEE. CDR3 length equals 14 residues. V was clipped by 4 bases and J by 10 bases; unmatched bases: 10.

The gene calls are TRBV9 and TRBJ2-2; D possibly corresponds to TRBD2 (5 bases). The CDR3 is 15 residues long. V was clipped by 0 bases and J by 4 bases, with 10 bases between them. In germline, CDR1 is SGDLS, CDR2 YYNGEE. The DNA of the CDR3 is TGTGCCAGCAGCGTAGGGACTTTCTTCACCGGGGAGCTGTTTTTT. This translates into CASSVGTFFTGELFF.

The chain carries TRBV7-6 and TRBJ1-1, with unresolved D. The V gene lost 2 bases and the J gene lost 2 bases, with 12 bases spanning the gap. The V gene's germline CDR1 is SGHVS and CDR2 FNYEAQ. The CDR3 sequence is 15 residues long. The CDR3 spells CASSLTGKPNTEAFF. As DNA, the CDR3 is TGTGCCAGCAGCTTAACGGGGAAACCAAACACTGAAGCTTTCTTT. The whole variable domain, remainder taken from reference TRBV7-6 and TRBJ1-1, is GAGVSQSPRYKVTKRGQDVALRCDPISGHVSLYWYRQALGQGPEFLTYFNYEAQQDKSGLPNDRFSAERPEGSISTLTIQRTEQRDSAMYRCASSLTGKPNTEAFFGQGTRLTVV.

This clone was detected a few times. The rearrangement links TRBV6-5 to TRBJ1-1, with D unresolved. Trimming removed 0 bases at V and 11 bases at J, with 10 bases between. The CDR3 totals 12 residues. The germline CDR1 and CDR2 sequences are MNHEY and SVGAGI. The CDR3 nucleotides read TGTGCCAGCAGTTACTCTCGAGGGAGCGCTTTCTTT. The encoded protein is CASSYSRGSAFF.

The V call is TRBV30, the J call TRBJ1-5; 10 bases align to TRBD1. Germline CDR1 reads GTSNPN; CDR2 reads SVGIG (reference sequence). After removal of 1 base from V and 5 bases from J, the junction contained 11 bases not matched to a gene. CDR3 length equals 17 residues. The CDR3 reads CAWSAVGQGVLDQPQHF. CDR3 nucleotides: TGTGCCTGGAGTGCCGTCGGACAGGGGGTTTTGGATCAGCCCCAGCATTTT.